The T cell receptor (beta chain) under discussion was sequenced for a study of cytomegalovirus exposure and HLA in healthy donors. Study observations and caveats: According to a later analysis, donors in an Asian-associated ancestry cluster reportedly had fewer N-insertions than the approximately 720-donor mean. Some V segments could not be told apart, so they were left out, TRBV6-2 and TRBV6-3 among them. As a later analysis showed, a missense DCLRE1C variant was linked to trimming of TCR beta V- and J-genes.

Germline V gives CDR1 SNHLY, CDR2 FYNNEI. The CDR3 extends over 14 amino acids. The germline V and J ends were trimmed by 6 bases and 7 bases, with 15 bases remaining between them. The PCR used 60 Vbeta and 13 Jbeta primers. In the original workflow: An analysis that came later counted approximately 76 million unique TCR beta chains, 9 million to 12 million shared. Some clones are missing from TCRdb's copy, which holds only in-frame ones; the method was immunoSEQ multiplex PCR. The D gene and trimming were derived from the DNA, and the V and J assignments and clone size from that table. The table lists 100,000 to 150,000 clones, 73% of them singletons, with around 5% in the top ten. About this clone itself: No antigen is known for it.

The clonotype comes from a man aged 60 to 69 in good health and CMV-seropositive. The rearrangement joins TRBV2 to TRBJ1-4; weak D call: TRBD1 (6 bases). The sequenced sample was PBMCs. For the CDR3, the DNA is TGTGCCAGCAGCTATAGGGGGACCTCTGAAAAACTGTTTTTT. Amino acid sequence: CASSYRGTSEKLFF.